Listed below are T cell receptor beta chains from one sample, sequenced in a study of tumor-infiltrating lymphocytes in primary liver carcinoma. TCRdb recomputed calls from the multiplex PCR reads with MiXCR, one row per CDR3 protein. The data show under 200,000 distinct CDR3 sequences, roughly 80% seen once. The sample comprised tumor tissue from primary liver carcinoma. Receptor source: a man aged 40-49 years with primary liver carcinoma and hepatitis B virus infection. Both conserved end residues are part of each CDR3. Fields, in order: J gene, V gene, CDR3 length, CDR3 protein.

- TRBV29-1 12 CSVGEYGQPQYF
TRBJ1-5 TRBV29-1 13 CSAEGGANHPQRF
TRBJ2-1 TRBV12-3/TRBV12-4 16 CVSSLLGSGRGNEQFF
TRBJ2-5 TRBV29-1 13 CSAEATRKETQYF
TRBJ2-4 TRBV11-1 13 CASNRKQGDNQYF
TRBJ2-1 TRBV6-2/TRBV6-3 16 CASSPGGDGPDNEHFF
TRBJ2-5 TRBV11-2 15 CVGSRSSGPAETQYF
TRBJ2-7 TRBV6-5 13 CASLRLCSYEQYF
TRBJ1-1 TRBV11-3 15 CVNSPGSGWGTEAFF
TRBJ1-5 TRBV21-1 16 CVSSKGPRGSNQPQHF
TRBJ2-5 TRBV29-1 14 CSVEDARQGETQYF
TRBJ2-5 TRBV6-2/TRBV6-3 14 CASTLQEAQETQYF
TRBJ1-1 TRBV29-1 15 CSVTGSWGMNTEAFF
TRBJ1-2 TRBV29-1 18 CSVGAPTGTQVANNAYTF
TRBJ2-6 TRBV4-1 19 CASSQELDSSDSGANVLTF
TRBJ2-1 TRBV11-1 12 CANNEVVGKPFF
TRBJ2-3 TRBV10-3 15 CVISEGSGYTDTQYF
TRBJ1-2 TRBV10-2 14 CASSEQGANYDYTF
TRBJ2-7 TRBV7-8 15 CASNRKLGQDNEQYF
- TRBV6-2/TRBV6-3 14 CASSLRERAHEQFF
TRBJ1-1 TRBV29-1 15 CSFGSGWGMNTEVFF
TRBJ1-2 TRBV6-1 14 CASSFGVTGIGYTF
TRBJ2-5 TRBV6-1 14 CTRSEASATTSQYF
TRBJ1-2 TRBV7-3 13 CASRQGPNYGYTF
TRBJ2-7 TRBV6-2/TRBV6-3 13 CASRYYGQGEQYF
TRBJ2-3 TRBV11-2 16 CTSSRRNTGNTDTQYF
TRBJ2-1 TRBV12-3/TRBV12-4 13 CTISFGRDIEQFF